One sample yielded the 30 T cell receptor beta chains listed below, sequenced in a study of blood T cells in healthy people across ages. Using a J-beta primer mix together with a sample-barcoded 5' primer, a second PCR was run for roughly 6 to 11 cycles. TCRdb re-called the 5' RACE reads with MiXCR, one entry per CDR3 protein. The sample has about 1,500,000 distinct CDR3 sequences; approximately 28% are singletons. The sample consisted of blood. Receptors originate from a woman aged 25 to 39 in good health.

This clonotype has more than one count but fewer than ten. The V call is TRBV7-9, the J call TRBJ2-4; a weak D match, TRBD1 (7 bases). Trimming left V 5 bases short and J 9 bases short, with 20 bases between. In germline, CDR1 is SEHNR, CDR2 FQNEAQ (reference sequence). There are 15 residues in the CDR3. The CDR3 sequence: CASSPLDRDCPIQYF. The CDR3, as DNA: TGTGCCAGCAGCCCACTCGACAGGGACTGTCCCATTCAGTACTTC. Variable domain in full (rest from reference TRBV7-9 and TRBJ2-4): DTGVSQNPRHKITKRGQNVTFRCDPISEHNRLYWYRQTLGQGPEFLTYFQNEAQLEKSRLLSDRFSAERPKGSFSTLEIQRTEQGDSAMYLCASSPLDRDCPIQYFGAGTRLSVL.

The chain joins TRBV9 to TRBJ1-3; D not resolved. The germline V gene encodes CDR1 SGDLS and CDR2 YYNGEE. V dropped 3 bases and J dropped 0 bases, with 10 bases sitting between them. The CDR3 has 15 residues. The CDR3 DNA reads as TGTGCCAGCAGCGACCCCGGGCTCTCTGGAAACACCATATATTTT. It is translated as CASSDPGLSGNTIYF.

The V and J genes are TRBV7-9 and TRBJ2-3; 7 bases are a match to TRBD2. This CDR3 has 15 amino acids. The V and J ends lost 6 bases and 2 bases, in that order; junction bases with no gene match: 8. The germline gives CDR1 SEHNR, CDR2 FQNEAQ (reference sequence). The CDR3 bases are TGTGCCAGCAGTTCCCGGAGCGGGACCACAGATACGCAGTATTTT. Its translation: CASSSRSGTTDTQYF.

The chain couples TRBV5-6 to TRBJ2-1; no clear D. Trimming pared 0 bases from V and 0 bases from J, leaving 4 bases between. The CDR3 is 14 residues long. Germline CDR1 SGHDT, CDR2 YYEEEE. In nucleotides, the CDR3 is TGTGCCAGCAGCTTGGAGATCTCCTACAATGAGCAGTTCTTC. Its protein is CASSLEISYNEQFF.

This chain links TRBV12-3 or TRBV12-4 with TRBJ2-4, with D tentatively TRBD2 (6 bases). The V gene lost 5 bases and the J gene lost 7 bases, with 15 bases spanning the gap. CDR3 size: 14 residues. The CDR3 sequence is CASSGDFSWNIQYF. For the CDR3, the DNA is TGTGCCAGCAGTGGGGACTTCTCCTGGAACATTCAGTACTTC.

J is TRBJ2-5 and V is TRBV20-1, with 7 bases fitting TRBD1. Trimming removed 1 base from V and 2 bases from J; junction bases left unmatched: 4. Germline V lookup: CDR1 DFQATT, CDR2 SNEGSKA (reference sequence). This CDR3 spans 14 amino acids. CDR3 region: CSARAPDRQETQYF. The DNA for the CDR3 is TGCAGTGCTAGAGCTCCGGACAGGCAAGAGACCCAGTACTTC.

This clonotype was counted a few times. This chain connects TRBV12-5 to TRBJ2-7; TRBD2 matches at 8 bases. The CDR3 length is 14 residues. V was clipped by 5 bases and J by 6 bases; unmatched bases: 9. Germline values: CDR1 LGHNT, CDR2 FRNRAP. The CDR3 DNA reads TGTGCTAGTGGTCAAACGGGGGGGGTGATCGAGCAGTACTTC. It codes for CASGQTGGVIEQYF.

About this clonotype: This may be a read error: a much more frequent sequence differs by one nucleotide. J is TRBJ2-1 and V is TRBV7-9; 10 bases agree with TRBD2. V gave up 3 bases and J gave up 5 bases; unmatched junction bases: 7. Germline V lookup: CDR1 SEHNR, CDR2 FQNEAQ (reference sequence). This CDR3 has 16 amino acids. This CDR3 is CASSFVGSGRDNEQFF. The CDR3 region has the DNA TGTGCCAGCAGCTTCGTGGGCAGCGGGAGGGACAATGAGCAGTTCTTC.

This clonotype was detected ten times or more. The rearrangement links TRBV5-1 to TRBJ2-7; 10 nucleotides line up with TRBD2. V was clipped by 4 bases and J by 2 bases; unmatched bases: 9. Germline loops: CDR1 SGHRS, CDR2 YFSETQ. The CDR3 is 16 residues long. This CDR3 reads CASSPGGLAQTYEQYF. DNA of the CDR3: TGCGCCAGCAGCCCCGGGGGACTAGCGCAGACCTACGAGCAGTACTTC.

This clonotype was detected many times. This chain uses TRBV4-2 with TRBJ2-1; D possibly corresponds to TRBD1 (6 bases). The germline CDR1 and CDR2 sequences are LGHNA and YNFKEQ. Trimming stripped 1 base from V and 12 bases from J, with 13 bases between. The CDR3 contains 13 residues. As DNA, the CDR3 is TGTGCCAGCAGCCAAGCGTACAGGGAACGGCAGTTCTTC. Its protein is CASSQAYRERQFF.

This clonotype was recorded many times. CDR3 loop: CATNAFWGHEQFF. Written as DNA, the CDR3 is TGTGCCACTAATGCGTTTTGGGGCCATGAGCAGTTCTTC. The gene calls are TRBV6-5 and TRBJ2-1; tentative D call: TRBD1 (5 bases). Germline V gene lookup returns CDR1 MNHEY and CDR2 SVGAGI. CDR3 size: 13 residues. The V and J ends lost 10 bases and 8 bases respectively, with 18 bases between them.

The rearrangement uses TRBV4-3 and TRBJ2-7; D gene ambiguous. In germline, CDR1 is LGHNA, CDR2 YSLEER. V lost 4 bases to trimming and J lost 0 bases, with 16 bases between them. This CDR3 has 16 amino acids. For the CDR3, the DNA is TGCGCCAGCAGCCCCCAGCTGGAGTTTAGCTCCTACGAGCAGTACTTC. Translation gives CASSPQLEFSSYEQYF.

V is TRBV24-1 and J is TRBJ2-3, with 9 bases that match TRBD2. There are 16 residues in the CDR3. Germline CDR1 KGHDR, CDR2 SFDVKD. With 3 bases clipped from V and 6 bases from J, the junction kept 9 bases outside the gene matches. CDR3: CATSDRLAEHMDTQYF. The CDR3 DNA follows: TGTGCCACCAGTGATAGACTAGCGGAACACATGGATACGCAGTATTTT.

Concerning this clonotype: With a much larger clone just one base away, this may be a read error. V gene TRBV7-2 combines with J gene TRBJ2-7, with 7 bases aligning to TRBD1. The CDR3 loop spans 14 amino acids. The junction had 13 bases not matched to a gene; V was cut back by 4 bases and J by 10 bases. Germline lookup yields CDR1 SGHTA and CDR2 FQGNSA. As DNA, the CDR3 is TGTGCCAGCAGCTCAGAGGGACAGAGACGAACCCAGTACTTC. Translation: CASSSEGQRRTQYF.

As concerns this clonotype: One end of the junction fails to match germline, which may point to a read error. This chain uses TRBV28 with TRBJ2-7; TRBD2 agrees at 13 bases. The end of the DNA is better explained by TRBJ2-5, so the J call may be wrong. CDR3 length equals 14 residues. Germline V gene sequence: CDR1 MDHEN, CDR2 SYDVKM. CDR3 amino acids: CAGRTSGGSETQYF. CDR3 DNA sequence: TGTGCCGGCAGGACTAGCGGGGGATCGGAGACCCAGTACTTC.

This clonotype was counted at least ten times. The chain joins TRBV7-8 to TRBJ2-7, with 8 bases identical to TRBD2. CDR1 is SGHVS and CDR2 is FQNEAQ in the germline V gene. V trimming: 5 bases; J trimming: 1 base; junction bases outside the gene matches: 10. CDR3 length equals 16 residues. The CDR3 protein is CASSNTAGAFSYEQYF. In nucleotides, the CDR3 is TGTGCCAGCAGCAACACAGCGGGAGCGTTTTCCTACGAGCAGTACTTC.

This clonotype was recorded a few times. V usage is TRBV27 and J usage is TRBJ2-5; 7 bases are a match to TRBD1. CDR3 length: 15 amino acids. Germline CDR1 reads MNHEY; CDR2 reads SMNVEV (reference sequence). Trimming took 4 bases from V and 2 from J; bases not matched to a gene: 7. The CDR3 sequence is CASSSRQGTQETQYF. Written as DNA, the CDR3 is TGTGCCAGCAGTTCCCGACAGGGTACACAAGAGACCCAGTACTTC.

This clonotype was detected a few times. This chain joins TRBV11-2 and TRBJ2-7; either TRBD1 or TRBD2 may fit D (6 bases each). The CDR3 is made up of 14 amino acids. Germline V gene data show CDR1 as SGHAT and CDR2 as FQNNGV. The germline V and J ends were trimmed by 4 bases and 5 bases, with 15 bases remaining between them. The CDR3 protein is CASSYRPGAHEQYF. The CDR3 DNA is TGTGCCAGCAGCTATCGTCCGGGGGCCCACGAGCAGTACTTC.

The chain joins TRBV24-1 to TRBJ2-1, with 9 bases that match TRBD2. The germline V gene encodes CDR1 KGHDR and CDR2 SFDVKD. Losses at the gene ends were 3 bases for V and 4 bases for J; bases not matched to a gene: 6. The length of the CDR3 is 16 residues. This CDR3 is CATSDNSGRTYNEQFF. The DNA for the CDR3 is TGTGCCACCAGTGATAATAGCGGGAGAACGTACAATGAGCAGTTCTTC.

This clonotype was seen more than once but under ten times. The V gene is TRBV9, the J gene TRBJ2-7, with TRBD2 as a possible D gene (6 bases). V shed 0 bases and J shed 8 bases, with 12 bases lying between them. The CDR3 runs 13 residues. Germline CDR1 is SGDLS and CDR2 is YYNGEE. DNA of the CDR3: TGTGCCAGCAGCGTAGTCTCGGAGGGCAAGCAGTACTTC. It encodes CASSVVSEGKQYF.

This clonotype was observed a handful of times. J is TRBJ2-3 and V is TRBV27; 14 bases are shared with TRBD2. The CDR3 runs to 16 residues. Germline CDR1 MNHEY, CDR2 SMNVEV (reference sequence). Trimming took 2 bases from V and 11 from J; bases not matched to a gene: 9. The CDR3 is CASSLAGTSGSMKQYF. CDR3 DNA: TGTGCCAGCAGTTTAGCCGGGACTAGCGGGAGTATGAAGCAGTATTTT.

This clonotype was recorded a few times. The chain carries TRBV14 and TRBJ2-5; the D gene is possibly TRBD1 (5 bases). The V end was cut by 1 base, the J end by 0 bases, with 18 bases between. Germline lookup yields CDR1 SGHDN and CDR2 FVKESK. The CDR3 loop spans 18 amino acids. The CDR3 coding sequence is TGTGCCAGCAGCCAAGGGGCAGGGAAAACCAGCTACCAAGAGACCCAGTACTTC. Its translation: CASSQGAGKTSYQETQYF.

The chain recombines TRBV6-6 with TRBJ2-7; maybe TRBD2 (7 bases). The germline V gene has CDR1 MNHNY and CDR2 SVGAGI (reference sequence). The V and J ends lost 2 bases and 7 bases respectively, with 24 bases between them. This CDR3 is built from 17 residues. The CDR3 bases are TGTGCCAGCAGTTACCGGGGGGCCTCAGTCTCCTACAATGAGCAGTACTTC. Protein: CASSYRGASVSYNEQYF.

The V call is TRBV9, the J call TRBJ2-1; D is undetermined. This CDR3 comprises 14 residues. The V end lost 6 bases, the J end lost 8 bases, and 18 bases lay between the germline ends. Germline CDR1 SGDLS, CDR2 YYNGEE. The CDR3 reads CASNPRSSGYEQFF. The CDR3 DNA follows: TGTGCCAGCAACCCACGCAGCTCCGGTTATGAGCAGTTCTTC.

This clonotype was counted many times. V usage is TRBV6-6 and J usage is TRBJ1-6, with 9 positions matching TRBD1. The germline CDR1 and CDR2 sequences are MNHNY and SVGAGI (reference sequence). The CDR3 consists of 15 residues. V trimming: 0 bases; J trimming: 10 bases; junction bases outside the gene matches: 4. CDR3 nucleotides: TGTGCCAGCAGTTACTCGGACAGGGGTGGATCACCCCTCCACTTT. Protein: CASSYSDRGGSPLHF.

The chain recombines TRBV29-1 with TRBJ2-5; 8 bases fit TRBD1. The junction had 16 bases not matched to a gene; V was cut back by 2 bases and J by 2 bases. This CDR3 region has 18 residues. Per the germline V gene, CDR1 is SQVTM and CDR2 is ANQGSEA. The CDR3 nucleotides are TGCAGCGTTGAATGGGAGGACAGGGTAGCACGGACGCAAGAGACCCAGTACTTC. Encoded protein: CSVEWEDRVARTQETQYF.

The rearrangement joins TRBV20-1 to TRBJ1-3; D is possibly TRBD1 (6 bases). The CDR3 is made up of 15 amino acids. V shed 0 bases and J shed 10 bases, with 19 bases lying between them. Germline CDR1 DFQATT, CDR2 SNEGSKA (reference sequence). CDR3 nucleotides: TGCAGTGCTAGAGATATCGGGGCGTGGAGGGGGACCATATATTTT. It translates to CSARDIGAWRGTIYF.

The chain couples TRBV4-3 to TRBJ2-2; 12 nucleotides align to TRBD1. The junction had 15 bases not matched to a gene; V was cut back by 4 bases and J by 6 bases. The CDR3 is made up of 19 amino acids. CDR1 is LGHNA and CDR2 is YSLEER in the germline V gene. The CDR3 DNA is TGCGCCAGCAGCCCCCCCCCAGGGGACAGGGGGCTATTTTCCGGGGAGCTGTTTTTT. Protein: CASSPPPGDRGLFSGELFF.

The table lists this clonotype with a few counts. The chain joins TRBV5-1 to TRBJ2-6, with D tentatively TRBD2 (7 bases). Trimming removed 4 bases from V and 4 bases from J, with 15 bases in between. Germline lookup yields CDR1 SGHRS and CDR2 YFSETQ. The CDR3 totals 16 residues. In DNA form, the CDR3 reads TGCGCCAGCAGCCTGGGGGGGGCGAACGGGGCCAACGTCCTGACTTTC. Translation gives CASSLGGANGANVLTF.

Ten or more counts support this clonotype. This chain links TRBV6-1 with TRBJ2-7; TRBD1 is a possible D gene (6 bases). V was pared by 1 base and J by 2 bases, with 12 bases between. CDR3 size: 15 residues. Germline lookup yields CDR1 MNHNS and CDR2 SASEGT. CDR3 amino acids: CASSEDWTATYEQYF. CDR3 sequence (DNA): TGTGCCAGCAGTGAAGATTGGACAGCTACCTACGAGCAGTACTTC.